Shown below are 18 T cell receptor beta chains from a single sample sequenced in a study of neurological immune-mediated disorders. TCRdb re-analysed the 5' RACE reads in MiXCR, keeping a single row per CDR3 protein. The data hold tens of thousands of distinct CDR3 sequences, with around an eighth observed a single time. The sequenced sample consisted of PBMCs. The receptors here all came from a woman aged 60 to 75 with HTLV-1-associated myelopathy (HAM/TSP).

This clonotype was seen ten or more times. The junction departs from germline at one end; a sequencing error may be responsible. This rearrangement joins TRBV5-6 to TRBJ1-1; 8 bases line up with TRBD1. CDR3 length: 18 residues. Germline V gene sequence: CDR1 SGHDT, CDR2 YYEEEE. The CDR3 is CASSLDRTGWVLNTEVFF. The CDR3 bases are TGTGCCAGCAGCTTGGACAGGACAGGGTGGGTTTTGAACACTGAAGTTTTCTTT.

This clonotype was counted at least ten times. This chain connects TRBV20-1 to TRBJ2-5; D possibly matches TRBD1 or TRBD2 (5 bases each). The CDR3 loop spans 12 amino acids. The ends were cut back, 7 bases at V and 4 bases at J, with 13 bases in the middle. Germline-derived CDR1 and CDR2 are DFQATT and SNEGSKA (reference sequence). The CDR3 protein is CSGAWGRETQYF. CDR3 coding DNA: TGCAGTGGGGCTTGGGGACGAGAGACCCAGTACTTC.

The sample holds many counts of this clonotype. The chain couples TRBV7-2 to TRBJ1-4; D may be TRBD1 (6 bases). Germline V gene lookup returns CDR1 SGHTA and CDR2 FQGNSA. The CDR3 contains 14 residues. Trimming left V 5 bases short and J 2 bases short, with 9 bases between. CDR3 residues: CASSPTGTNEKLFF. CDR3 DNA sequence: TGTGCCAGCAGCCCTACAGGGACTAATGAAAAACTGTTTTTT.

This clonotype was counted ten times or more. The chain employs TRBV5-6 and TRBJ2-3; D call uncertain. The ends were cut back, 4 bases at V and 2 bases at J, with 14 bases in the middle. The CDR3 runs to 15 residues. Per the germline V gene, CDR1 is SGHDT and CDR2 is YYEEEE. The CDR3, as DNA: TGTGCCAGCAGCACCCCAGACTTGAACACAGATACGCAGTATTTT. Translated: CASSTPDLNTDTQYF.

This clonotype was observed many times. The rearrangement joins TRBV6-1 to TRBJ1-2; TRBD1 aligns across 8 bases. Germline V gene sequence: CDR1 MNHNS, CDR2 SASEGT. Trimming at V came to 2 bases and at J to 6 bases, leaving 8 bases not matched to a gene. The CDR3 length is 15 residues. CDR3 residues: CASSEPDRGGNGYTF. The CDR3 DNA reads TGTGCCAGCAGTGAACCTGACAGGGGAGGTAATGGCTACACCTTC.

This clonotype was seen many times. V usage is TRBV5-6 and J usage is TRBJ1-2; no clear D gene. Germline V lookup: CDR1 SGHDT, CDR2 YYEEEE. This CDR3 has 14 residues. Trimming removed 0 bases from V and 8 bases from J, with 14 bases in between. The CDR3 sequence is CASSLGQLGNGYTF. CDR3 coding DNA: TGTGCCAGCAGCTTGGGACAACTCGGGAACGGCTACACCTTC.

Many counts were recorded for this clonotype. The gene calls are TRBV5-1 and TRBJ2-1; D may match TRBD1 or TRBD2 (5 bases each). This CDR3 is built from 14 residues. Between the trimmed V and J ends, which lost 0 bases and 5 bases, there was a span of 9 bases. CDR1 is SGHRS, CDR2 YFSETQ, per germline. CDR3 in amino acids: CASSLAGRNNEQFF. DNA of the CDR3: TGCGCCAGCAGCTTGGCAGGGAGAAACAATGAGCAGTTCTTC. The full variable domain, with the rest looked up from reference TRBV5-1 and TRBJ2-1, is KAGVTQTPRYLIKTRGQQVTLSCSPISGHRSVSWYQQTPGQGLQFLFEYFSETQRNKGNFPGRFSGRQFSNSRSEMNVSTLELGDSALYLCASSLAGRNNEQFFGPGTRLTVL.

This clonotype has a count of ten or more. The V gene is TRBV15, the J gene TRBJ2-7; 11 bases agree with TRBD2. There are 17 residues in the CDR3. Germline assignment: CDR1 LNHNV and CDR2 YYDKDF (reference sequence). The trim removed 0 bases at V and 2 bases at J, leaving 6 bases unmatched. CDR3 sequence (DNA): TGTGCCACCAGCAGAGAGCCACCGGGACTAGCGGCCTACGAGCAGTACTTC. Amino acids: CATSREPPGLAAYEQYF.

The gene calls are TRBV6-5 and TRBJ2-3; D is unclear. V lost 5 bases to trimming and J lost 5 bases, with 5 bases between them. This CDR3 contains 11 residues. The germline V gene has CDR1 MNHEY and CDR2 SVGAGI. The CDR3 here is CASSTGDTQYF. In DNA form, the CDR3 reads TGTGCCAGCAGTACGGGAGATACGCAGTATTTT.

In its sample, this clonotype was seen many times. The rearrangement uses TRBV9 and TRBJ1-2; D remains unclear. Germline V gives CDR1 SGDLS, CDR2 YYNGEE. Trimming pared 1 base from V and 2 bases from J, leaving 0 bases between. CDR3 length: 11 amino acids. CDR3 DNA sequence: TGTGCCAGCAGCGTAAACTATGGCTACACCTTC. It is translated as CASSVNYGYTF.

The table lists this clonotype with many counts. This sequence joins TRBV29-1 and TRBJ2-3; 9 bases agree with TRBD2. The CDR3 runs to 14 residues. The germline gives CDR1 SQVTM, CDR2 ANQGSEA. Here the CDR3 reads CTHGGREGRDTQYF. CDR3 nucleotides: TGCACCCATGGGGGGCGGGAGGGCCGGGATACGCAGTATTTT.

This clonotype is termed large. V usage is TRBV5-1 and J usage is TRBJ2-7; weak D call: TRBD1 (5 bases). The CDR3 consists of 12 residues. Trimming cost V 4 bases and J 2 bases, with 7 bases left between them. Germline CDR1 reads SGHRS; CDR2 reads YFSETQ. DNA of the CDR3: TGCGCCAGCAGCGACAGTCCCTACGAGCAGTACTTC. Its protein is CASSDSPYEQYF.

This clonotype was counted at least ten times. The chain is built from TRBV20-1 and TRBJ2-5; D is ambiguous. Trimming left V 3 bases short and J 4 bases short, with 12 bases between. This CDR3 is built from 13 residues. CDR1 and CDR2 from the germline V gene are DFQATT and SNEGSKA (reference sequence). DNA of the CDR3: TGCAGTGCTAGGGATGACTTGGGAGAGACCCAGTACTTC. Encoded protein: CSARDDLGETQYF.

This clonotype was seen many times. The chain is built from TRBV6-1 and TRBJ1-4; D gene ambiguous. The ends were cut back, 1 base at V and 5 bases at J, with 14 bases in the middle. CDR1 and CDR2 from the germline V gene are MNHNS and SASEGT. This CDR3 has 16 amino acids. For the CDR3, the DNA is TGTGCCAGCAGTGAAGATATGTGGCAGGAAAATGAAAAACTGTTTTTT. Its protein is CASSEDMWQENEKLFF.

This clonotype was recorded many times. V usage is TRBV5-1 and J usage is TRBJ2-3, with D tentatively TRBD2 (5 bases). This CDR3 contains 13 residues. Trimming stripped 4 bases from V and 3 bases from J, with 9 bases between. Germline V lookup: CDR1 SGHRS, CDR2 YFSETQ. The CDR3 DNA follows: TGCGCCAGCAGCGTCGGCGGGACAGATACGCAGTATTTT. Its protein product is CASSVGGTDTQYF.

For this clonotype: One end of the junction is discordant with germline, which a read error may explain. Here the CDR3 DNA reads TGTAGCGCCATAGGGGGCACAGAAGCTTTCTTT. Translated: CSAIGGTEAFF. The chain uses TRBV29-1 and TRBJ1-1; TRBD1 matches 7 bases. The germline CDR1 and CDR2 sequences are SQVTM and ANQGSEA. The CDR3 has 11 residues.

This clonotype qualifies as medium-sized. The J gene is TRBJ1-6, the V gene TRBV27; no reliable D call. CDR1 and CDR2 from the germline V gene are MNHEY and SMNVEV (reference sequence). This CDR3 spans 14 amino acids. The V gene lost 2 bases and the J gene lost 7 bases, with 9 bases spanning the gap. The CDR3, as DNA: TGTGCCAGCAGTTTACGGGGAGGGAATTCACCCCTCCACTTT. Amino acid sequence: CASSLRGGNSPLHF.

This clonotype was counted at least ten times. The junction shows a germline mismatch at one end, possibly a read error. The chain recombines TRBV6-5 with TRBJ1-1; D remains unclear. This CDR3 has 13 residues. Germline loops: CDR1 MNHEY, CDR2 SVGAGI. The CDR3 is CASSRHMNTKAFF. The DNA for the CDR3 is TGTGCCAGCAGCCGGCATATGAACACTAAAGCTTTCTTT.